This TCR beta chain stems from a study of identical twins. Points from the study as a whole: Twins' excess sharing was less marked for out-of-frame beta sequences. Abundant cord blood beta clonotypes carried fewer insertions; memory repertoires showed none.

TCRdb passed the 5' RACE reads through MiXCR, listing each CDR3 protein once. The table lists approximately 1.8 million distinct CDR3 sequences, 25% to 35% of them singletons. On this clonotype itself: Its cognate antigen is unknown.

With 5 bases clipped from V and 3 bases from J, the junction kept 8 bases outside the gene matches. Germline V gene sequence: CDR1 MDHEN, CDR2 SYDVKM. This CDR3 spans 16 amino acids. The sequence was collected from a newborn girl in good health. The chain joins TRBV28 to TRBJ1-2; 11 nucleotides agree with TRBD1. The specimen was cord blood. The CDR3 loop is CASSDGGQGGDYGYTF. CDR3 nucleotides: TGTGCCAGCAGTGATGGGGGACAGGGGGGGGACTATGGCTACACCTTC.